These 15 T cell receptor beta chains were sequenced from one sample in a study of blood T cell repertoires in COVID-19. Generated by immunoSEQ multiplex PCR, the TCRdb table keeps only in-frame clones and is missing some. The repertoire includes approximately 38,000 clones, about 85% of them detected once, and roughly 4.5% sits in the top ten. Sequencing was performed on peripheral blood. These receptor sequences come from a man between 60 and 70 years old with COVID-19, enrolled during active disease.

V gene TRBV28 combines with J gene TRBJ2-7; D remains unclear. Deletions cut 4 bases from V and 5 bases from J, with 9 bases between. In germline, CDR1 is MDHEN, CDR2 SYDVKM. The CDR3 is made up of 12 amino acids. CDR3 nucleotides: TGTGCCAGCAGTTGGCCCCCCAACGAGCAGTACTTC. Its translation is CASSWPPNEQYF.

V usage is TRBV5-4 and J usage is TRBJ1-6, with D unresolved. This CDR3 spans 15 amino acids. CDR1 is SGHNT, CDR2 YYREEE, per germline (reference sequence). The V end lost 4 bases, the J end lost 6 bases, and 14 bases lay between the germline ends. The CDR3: CASSPRGGGNSPLHF. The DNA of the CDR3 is TGTGCCAGCAGCCCCCGGGGAGGCGGTAATTCACCCCTCCACTTT.

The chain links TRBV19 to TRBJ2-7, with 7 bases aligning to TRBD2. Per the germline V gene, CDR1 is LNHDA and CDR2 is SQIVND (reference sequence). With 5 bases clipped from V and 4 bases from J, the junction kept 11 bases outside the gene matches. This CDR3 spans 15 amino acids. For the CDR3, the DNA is TGTGCCAGTAGTGCGTTAGCGGGCGGGTATTACGAGCAGTACTTC. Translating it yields CASSALAGGYYEQYF. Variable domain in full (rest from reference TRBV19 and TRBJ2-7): DGGITQSPKYLFRKEGQNVTLSCEQNLNHDAMYWYRQDPGQGLRLIYYSQIVNDFQKGDIAEGYSVSREKKESFPLTVTSAQKNPTAFYLCASSALAGGYYEQYFGPGTRLTVT.

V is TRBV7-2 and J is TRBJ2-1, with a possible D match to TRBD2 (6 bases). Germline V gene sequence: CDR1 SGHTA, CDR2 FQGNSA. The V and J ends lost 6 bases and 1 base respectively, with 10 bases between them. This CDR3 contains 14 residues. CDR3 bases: TGTGCCAGCAGTGGAGGGGTTTCCTACAATGAGCAGTTCTTC. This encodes CASSGGVSYNEQFF. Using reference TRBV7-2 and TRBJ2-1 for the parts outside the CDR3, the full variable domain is GAGVSQSPSNKVTEKGKDVELRCDPISGHTALYWYRQSLGQGLEFLIYFQGNSAPDKSGLPSDRFSAERTGGSVSTLTIQRTQQEDSAVYLCASSGGVSYNEQFFGPGTRLTVL.

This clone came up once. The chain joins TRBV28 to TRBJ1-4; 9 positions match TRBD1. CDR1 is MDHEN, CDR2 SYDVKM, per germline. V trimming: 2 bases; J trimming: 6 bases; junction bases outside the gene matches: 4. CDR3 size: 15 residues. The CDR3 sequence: CASSLGGQGHEKLFF. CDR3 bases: TGTGCCAGCAGTTTAGGGGGACAGGGCCATGAAAAACTGTTTTTT.

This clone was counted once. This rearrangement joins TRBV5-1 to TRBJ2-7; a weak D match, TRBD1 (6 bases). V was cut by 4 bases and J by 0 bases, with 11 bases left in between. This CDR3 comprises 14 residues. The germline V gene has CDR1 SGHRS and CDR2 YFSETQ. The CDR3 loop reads CASSPRDTSYEQYF. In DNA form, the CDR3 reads TGCGCCAGCAGCCCCCGGGACACCTCCTACGAGCAGTACTTC.

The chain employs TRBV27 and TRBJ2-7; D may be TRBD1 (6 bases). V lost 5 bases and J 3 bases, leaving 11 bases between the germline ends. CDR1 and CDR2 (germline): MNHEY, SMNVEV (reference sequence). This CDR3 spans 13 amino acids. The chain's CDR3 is CASSRQGIYEQYF. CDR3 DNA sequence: TGTGCCAGCAGTAGGCAGGGGATCTACGAGCAGTACTTC.

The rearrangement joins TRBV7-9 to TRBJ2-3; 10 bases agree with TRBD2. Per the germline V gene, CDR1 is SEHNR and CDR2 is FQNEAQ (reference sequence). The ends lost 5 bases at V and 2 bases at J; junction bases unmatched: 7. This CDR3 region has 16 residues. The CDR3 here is CASSHLLAGNTDTQYF. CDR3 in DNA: TGTGCCAGCAGCCATCTACTAGCGGGAAACACAGATACGCAGTATTTT.

The CDR3 bases are TGTGCCAGCAGCCTACGAACTAGCGGCAGCACAGATACGCAGTATTTT. It encodes CASSLRTSGSTDTQYF. V usage is TRBV5-5 and J usage is TRBJ2-3, with TRBD2 matching over 8 bases. The ends lost 4 bases at V and 0 bases at J; junction bases unmatched: 7. The CDR3 extends over 16 amino acids. The germline gives CDR1 SGHKS, CDR2 YYEKEE (reference sequence).

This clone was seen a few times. Here the CDR3 reads CASSYGLAGDEQYF. CDR3 bases: TGTGCCAGCAGCTACGGACTAGCGGGGGACGAGCAGTACTTC. The rearrangement uses TRBV5-4 and TRBJ2-7, with TRBD2 matching 13 bases. The CDR3 spans 14 residues. Germline loops: CDR1 SGHNT, CDR2 YYREEE (reference sequence). V lost 3 bases and J lost 5; bases outside the gene matches: 2.

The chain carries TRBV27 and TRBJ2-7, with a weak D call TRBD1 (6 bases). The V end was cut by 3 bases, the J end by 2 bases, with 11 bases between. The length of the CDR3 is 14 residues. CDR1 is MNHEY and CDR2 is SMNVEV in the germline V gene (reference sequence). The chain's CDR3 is CASSFSDSTYEQYF. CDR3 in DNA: TGTGCCAGCAGTTTTTCGGACAGTACCTACGAGCAGTACTTC.

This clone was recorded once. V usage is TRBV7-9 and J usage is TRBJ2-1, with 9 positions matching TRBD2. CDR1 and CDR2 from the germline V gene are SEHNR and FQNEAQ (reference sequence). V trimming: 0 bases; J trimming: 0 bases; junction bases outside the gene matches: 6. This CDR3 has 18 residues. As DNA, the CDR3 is TGTGCCAGCAGCTTAGCGTCGGCTAGCGGGAACTCCTACAATGAGCAGTTCTTC. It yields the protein CASSLASASGNSYNEQFF.

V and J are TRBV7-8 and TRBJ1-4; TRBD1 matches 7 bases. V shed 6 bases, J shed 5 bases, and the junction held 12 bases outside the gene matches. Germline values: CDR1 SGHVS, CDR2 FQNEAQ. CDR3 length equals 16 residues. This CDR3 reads CASSLTGGQPNEKLFF. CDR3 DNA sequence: TGTGCCAGCAGTCTGACCGGGGGACAGCCAAATGAAAAACTGTTTTTT.

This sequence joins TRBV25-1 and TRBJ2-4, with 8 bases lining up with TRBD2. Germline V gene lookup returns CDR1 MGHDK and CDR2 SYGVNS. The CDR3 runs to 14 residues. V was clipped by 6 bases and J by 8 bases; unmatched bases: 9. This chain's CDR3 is CASRTSGSFDIQYF. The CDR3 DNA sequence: TGTGCCAGCAGGACGAGCGGGAGTTTCGACATTCAGTACTTC.

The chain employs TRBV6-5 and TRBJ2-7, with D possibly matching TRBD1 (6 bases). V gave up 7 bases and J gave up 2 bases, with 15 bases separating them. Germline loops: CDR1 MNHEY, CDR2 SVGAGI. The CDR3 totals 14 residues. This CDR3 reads CASKIDRLTYEQYF. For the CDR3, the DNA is TGTGCCAGCAAAATCGACAGGCTAACCTACGAGCAGTACTTC.